This TCR beta chain was recorded in a study of spatial heterogeneity in lung cancer. Study at large: PBMC samples from follow-up, when available, were sequenced at a median of around 23 months post-resection. Across the raw uncorrected reads, a unique TCR and UMI combination was observed, on average, more than ten times.

This clonotype was picked up a small number of times. The time point denotes: blood at routine non-recurrence follow-up after resection. Without sorting, whole RNA was sequenced from tumor, nontumor lung or frozen PBMC. TCR cDNA molecules each carried a unique molecular identifier. TCRdb used MiXCR to reprocess the 5' RACE reads, holding one entry per CDR3 protein. The sample shows about 110,000 distinct CDR3 sequences, less than 14% of them seen only once. The CDR3 covers 13 residues. V lost 6 bases and J lost 2, with 10 bases in between. Germline-derived CDR1 and CDR2 are MNHEY and SMNVEV (reference sequence).

Sequenced material: PBMCs, taken at follow-up. V and J are TRBV27 and TRBJ2-5; tentatively, D is TRBD1 or TRBD2 (5 bases each). The clonotype originates from a female donor with early-stage non-small cell lung cancer. The CDR3 bases are TGTGCCAGCAGACCGGGACCTCAAGAGACCCAGTACTTC. Encoded protein: CASRPGPQETQYF.